This T cell receptor (beta chain) was found in a study of T cells in Graves' hyperthyroidism and ophthalmopathy. RNA transcripts gave rise to amplified TCR beta CDR3 regions. The TCR CDR3 was amplified in a first-round RT-PCR using the HTBI primer set. Using its own MiXCR run on the multiplex PCR reads, TCRdb lists one record per CDR3 protein. The table records 250,000 to 300,000 distinct CDR3 sequences, 13% to 15% of them present only once. This clonotype was found many times. Its antigen is as yet unknown. General study points: With a median lead of roughly 6.8 months before onset, the model predicted ophthalmopathy.

This CDR3 has 18 amino acids. Germline loops: CDR1 SGHAT, CDR2 FQNNGV. J lost 1 base, V lost 5 bases, and 15 bases had no gene match. The V gene is TRBV11-2, the J gene TRBJ2-5; 8 bases map to TRBD1. The receptor was isolated from a woman aged 40 to 49 with Graves' hyperthyroidism that later progressed to Graves' ophthalmopathy. The sequenced sample consisted of blood. This CDR3 reads CASSNGDRPRSFQETQYF. As DNA, the CDR3 is TGTGCCAGCAGCAACGGGGACAGGCCCCGCTCATTCCAAGAGACCCAGTACTTC.